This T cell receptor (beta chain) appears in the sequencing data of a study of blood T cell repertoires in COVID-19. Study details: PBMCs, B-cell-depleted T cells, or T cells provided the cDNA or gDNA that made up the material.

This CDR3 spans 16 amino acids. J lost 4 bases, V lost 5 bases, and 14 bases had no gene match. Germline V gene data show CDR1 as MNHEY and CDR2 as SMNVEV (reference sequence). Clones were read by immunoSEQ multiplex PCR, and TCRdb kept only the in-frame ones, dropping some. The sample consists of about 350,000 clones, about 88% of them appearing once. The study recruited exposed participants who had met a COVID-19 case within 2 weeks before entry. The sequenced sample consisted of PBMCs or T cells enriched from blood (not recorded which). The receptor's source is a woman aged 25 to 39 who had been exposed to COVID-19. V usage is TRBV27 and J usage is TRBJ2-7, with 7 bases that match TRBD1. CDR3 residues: CASSLTPSRDRYEQYF. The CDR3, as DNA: TGTGCCAGCAGTCTAACACCGTCCCGGGACAGATACGAGCAGTACTTC.